The next 5 T cell receptor beta chains were all read from a single sample in a study of OX40 agonist ivuxolimab in advanced cancers. Only in-frame clones appear in the TCRdb table, and some are missing; sequencing was by immunoSEQ multiplex PCR. Of 35,000 to 40,000 clones in the sample, about 90% were seen once. The source was CD4+ or CD8+ T cells sorted from blood, collected in a trial of the OX40 agonist ivuxolimab. These receptors came from an adult with an advanced solid tumor such as melanoma, head and neck, liver or kidney cancer.

The DNA of the CDR3 is TGTGCCAGCAGTACCGTAACCTCTAGCGGAGGATTCTACAATGAGCAGTTCTTC. The encoded protein is CASSTVTSSGGFYNEQFF. J is TRBJ2-1 and V is TRBV27; the match to TRBD2 covers 7 bases. The CDR3 length is 18 residues. V shed 5 bases, J shed 3 bases, and the junction held 16 bases outside the gene matches. CDR1 is MNHEY and CDR2 is SMNVEV in the germline V gene (reference sequence).

The chain recombines TRBV6-5 with TRBJ2-7; D not resolved. CDR3 length equals 13 residues. Germline lookup yields CDR1 MNHEY and CDR2 SVGAGI. V was trimmed by 4 bases and J by 4 bases, leaving 11 bases between them. The DNA for the CDR3 is TGTGCCAGCAGTTGGGGTAGGACGTACGAGCAGTACGTC. Residues: CASSWGRTYEQYV.

As for this clone: The junction shows a germline mismatch at one end, possibly a read error. V is TRBV6-5 and J is TRBJ2-7; D gene uncertain. The CDR3 is made up of 12 amino acids. Germline V CDR1 and CDR2: MNHEY, SVGAGI. CDR3 nucleotide sequence: TGTGCCAGCAACTGGTATGAAGTGGCTCTTTTCTTC. Residues: CASNWYEVALFF.

The CDR3, as DNA: TGTGCCAGCAGCCCCAGGGGGGTCAGGCAGCCCCAGCATTTT. Its translation is CASSPRGVRQPQHF. V is TRBV21-1 and J is TRBJ1-5; TRBD1 was called by the table and not checked on the DNA. TRBV21-1 is tagged as a pseudogene. The CDR3 sequence is 14 residues long.

The V gene is TRBV9, the J gene TRBJ2-3, with 7 bases lining up with TRBD2. Germline assignment: CDR1 SGDLS and CDR2 YYNGEE. This CDR3 region has 16 residues. V trimming: 4 bases; J trimming: 2 bases; junction bases outside the gene matches: 10. The CDR3 spells CASSPGLMMYTDTQYF. The CDR3 nucleotides are TGTGCCAGCAGCCCGGGACTAATGATGTACACAGATACGCAGTATTTT. The complete variable domain, with remaining parts taken from reference TRBV9 and TRBJ2-3, reads DSGVTQTPKHLITATGQRVTLRCSPRSGDLSVYWYQQSLDQGLQFLIQYYNGEERAKGNILERFSAQQFPDLHSELNLSSLELGDSALYFCASSPGLMMYTDTQYFGPGTRLTVL.